The subject of this entry is one T cell receptor (beta chain). Its antigen is unknown. The source of the sample is a study of chemoradiotherapy in HPV16-positive cancers. At the level of the study: Functional T-cell assays on a couple of HPV16-positive patients' cells defined candidate HPV-specific clones and common TCR motifs.

The V end was cut by 4 bases, the J end by 1 base, with 5 bases between. The CDR3 extends over 12 amino acids. Germline CDR1 SGHNT, CDR2 YYREEE (reference sequence). Study-level results: For HPV16-positive patients, expanding HPV-responsive T cells associated with longer recurrence-free survival.

Only in-frame clones appear in the TCRdb table, and some are missing; sequencing was by immunoSEQ multiplex PCR. The sample holds about 1,800 clones, over 80% seen once. The input for sequencing was tumor tissue, taken from a patient who underwent chemoradiotherapy. J is TRBJ1-1 and V is TRBV5-4; D remains ambiguous. This receptor was obtained from a human donor with HPV-associated anogenital cancer. CDR3 sequence reads: CASSRSNTEAFF. As DNA, the CDR3 is TGTGCCAGCAGCCGATCGAACACTGAAGCTTTCTTT.